This T cell receptor (beta chain) was identified during a study of cytomegalovirus exposure and HLA in healthy donors. As regards this clone: Its antigen is as yet unknown.

Study-level findings and limits: Despite most TCR sequences being rare, some public TCRs occurred in many donors. The authors enumerated around 150 TCR beta chains as linked to cytomegalovirus. As a later analysis showed, a missense DCLRE1C variant was linked to trimming of TCR beta V- and J-genes.

PCR employed 60 Vbeta and 13 Jbeta primers. Method: immunoSEQ multiplex PCR; TCRdb's copy keeps in-frame clones and lacks some. The table records about 160,000 clones, roughly 80% of them present only once. Germline V gene lookup returns CDR1 SGHDT and CDR2 YYEEEE. Trimming removed 2 bases from V and 6 bases from J; junction bases left unmatched: 10. The CDR3 length is 16 residues. Material: PBMCs. The sequence derives from a woman aged 45-60 years in good health and CMV-seronegative. The chain joins TRBV5-6 to TRBJ2-5; 10 bases are shared with TRBD1. In DNA, the CDR3 is TGTGCCAGCAGCTTTCCTCGGGACAGGGGAATAAAGACCCAGTACTTC. Translated, it gives CASSFPRDRGIKTQYF.